This TCR beta chain was recorded in a study of blood T cell repertoires in COVID-19 (dated by TCRdb to 2018 to 2021). In terms of the full investigation: The collaborator samples originated in the United States, Italy and Spain and spanned the acute and convalescent phases of COVID-19. The dataset comprised deeply sampled blood TCRbeta repertoires from subjects exposed to, actively infected with, or recovered from COVID-19. The repertoires were made available in a free public database intended to serve as a resource for research on the immune response to SARS-CoV-2. The material from the prospective study consisted of cDNA or gDNA derived from T cells, B-cell-depleted T cells, or PBMCs. Sample metadata almost always included a de-identified subject ID, COVID-19 status, age in years and sex. Samples came from the ongoing ImmuneRACE study (first 160 participants) plus 1,254 subjects from 6 global collaborators. Where available, HLA class I and class II types were obtained from metadata supplied by the sample provider rather than from assay-based typing. Study-level results and caveats: The amount of clinical and demographic metadata varied by source and participant and was provided uncurated.

Each collaborating institution followed its own protocols to collect whole blood in K2EDTA tubes. For TCRbeta analysis, collaborator samples were shipped as frozen whole blood, as isolated PBMCs, or as DNA extracted from either sample type. TCRbeta CDR3 regions were amplified from genomic DNA using the immunoSEQ Assay, a bias-controlled multiplex PCR. The original pipeline was this. The number of nucleated cells in each sample was estimated by amplification of reference gene primers within the assay. Sequence reads were collapsed and filtered to measure the absolute abundance of every unique TCRbeta CDR3 rearrangement. For each sample, productive Simpson clonality was calculated by taking the square root of Simpson's diversity index across productive rearrangements. TCRdb took over this immuneACCESS table, retaining in-frame rearrangements with V and J assigned. Such tables are incomplete; in checked studies, under half of the missing clones stem from an unresolved V gene, and the remainder is unexplained. V and J calls and clone size come straight from that table; D and trimming were deduced from the DNA. The sample table lists some 26,000 clones, 85% to 90% of them with a count of one. The ten largest clones capture 4.9% of the sample.

On this clone: No antigen is known for it. Per-base qualities were not stored, and no clone one base away is much larger.

What was sequenced was peripheral blood. This sequence originates from a man aged 70-80 years with active COVID-19.

The DNA sequence is as follows: TGCAGCGTTGAAGTCCCAGGACAGGGGAGTTACACCTTC. Its translation reads: CSVEVPGQGSYTF. The V and J segments used are TRBV29-1 and TRBJ1-2; TRBD1 agrees with 9 junctional bases. From the germline V gene, CDR1 is SQVTM and CDR2 is ANQGSEA. There are 13 amino acids in the CDR3, from cysteine to phenylalanine inclusive. Kept here is only the CDR3 DNA, which spans 39 bases and is read in frame from base 1. Ends trimmed: V by 1 base, J by 11 bases; bases unmatched to a gene: 8.